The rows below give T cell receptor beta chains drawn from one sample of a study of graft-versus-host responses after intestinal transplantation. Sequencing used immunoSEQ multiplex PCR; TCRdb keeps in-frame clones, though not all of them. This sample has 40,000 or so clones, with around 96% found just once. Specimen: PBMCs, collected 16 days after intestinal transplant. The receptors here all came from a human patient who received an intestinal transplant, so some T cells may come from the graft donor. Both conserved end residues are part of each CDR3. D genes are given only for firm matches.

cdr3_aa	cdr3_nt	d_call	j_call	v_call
CASGTGKGWETQYF	TGCGCCAGCGGGACAGGGAAGGGTTGGGAGACCCAGTACTTC	TRBD1	TRBJ2-5	TRBV10-1
CASSHTPRETQYF	TGTGCCAGCAGCCATACCCCTAGAGAGACCCAGTACTTC	.	TRBJ2-5	TRBV5-6
CASSPPAGGYEQYF	TGTGCCAGCAGCCCGCCGGCGGGAGGGTACGAGCAGTACTTC	TRBD2	TRBJ2-7	TRBV6-9
CASSFLTGEETQYF	TGTGCCAGCAGTTTTTTGACGGGGGAAGAGACCCAGTACTTC	.	TRBJ2-5	TRBV28
CASSPSSPTGVEQYF	TGTGCCAGCAGTCCTTCATCCCCAACAGGGGTCGAGCAGTACTTC	TRBD1	TRBJ2-7	TRBV27
CSEIGTGLTEAFF	TGCAGCGAAATCGGGACAGGGCTTACTGAAGCTTTCTTT	TRBD1	TRBJ1-1	TRBV29-1
CATSRVRQEAYF	TGTGCCACCAGCAGAGTACGCCAGGAGGCGTATTTT	.	TRBJ2-3	TRBV15
CASSVFTSGETQYF	TGTGCCAGCAGCGTATTCACTAGCGGAGAGACCCAGTACTTC	TRBD2	TRBJ2-5	TRBV9
CASSLGQGQETQYF	TGTGCCAGCAGCTTAGGGCAGGGGCAAGAGACCCAGTACTTC	.	TRBJ2-5	TRBV7-8
CASSLTWTTRNTEAFF	TGTGCCAGCAGCTTGACTTGGACAACCCGGAACACTGAAGCTTTCTTT	.	TRBJ1-1	TRBV9
CASSAKTGYYGYTF	TGTGCCAGCAGTGCCAAGACAGGGTACTATGGCTACACCTTC	TRBD1	TRBJ1-2	TRBV6-1
CASSDDRVEEKLFF	TGTGCCAGCAGCGACGACAGGGTTGAAGAAAAACTGTTTTTT	TRBD1	TRBJ1-4	TRBV2